The present T cell receptor (beta chain) was sequenced within a study of shared clonotypes between healthy human individuals. Findings and limits, study-wide: It was only blood that was sampled, and tissue repertoires likely differ. Between a few donors, naive CD4 clonotypes were shared at a level of roughly 5.5%.

As for this clone: The antigen remains undetermined. The same CDR3 arises from other DNA sequences in this sample as well.

The CDR3 covers 14 residues. Germline CDR1 SNHLY, CDR2 FYNNEI. V lost 6 bases to trimming and J lost 1 base, with 10 bases between them. The protocol was immunoSEQ multiplex PCR, while the TCRdb copy is restricted to in-frame clones and leaves out a portion. The table shows roughly 2,300,000 clones, with 80% to 95% occurring only once. Material: naive CD4+ T cells from PBMCs. Subset meaning: CD45RA+ positively selected. The TCR originated in a man between 18 and 29 years old in good health. Some clones in this sample may be carry-over from other donors' samples. The gene calls are TRBV2 and TRBJ1-5; D is possibly TRBD1 (5 bases). CDR3 coding DNA: TGTGCCAGCAGCGCGGGGGGGAGCAATCAGCCCCAGCATTTT. Protein product: CASSAGGSNQPQHF.